This T cell receptor beta chain derives from a study of OX40 agonist ivuxolimab in advanced cancers. The CDR3 spans 14 residues. Per germline, CDR1 KGHSH and CDR2 LQKENI. V shed 4 bases and J shed 7 bases, with 16 bases lying between them. Clones were read by immunoSEQ multiplex PCR, and TCRdb kept only the in-frame ones, dropping some. The top ten clones hold roughly 20% of a sample with some 39,000 clones, about 81% of them seen once. Blood sampling took place at baseline, cycle 4 day 1, and cycle 7 day 1. This chain joins TRBV18 and TRBJ1-2; D is perhaps TRBD1 (6 bases). The clonotype comes from an adult with an advanced solid tumor such as melanoma, head and neck, liver or kidney cancer. The specimen was CD4+ or CD8+ T cells sorted from blood, collected in a trial of the OX40 agonist ivuxolimab. CDR3 in DNA: TGTGCCAGCTCACTGGGCAGGGGTGAGTTTGGCTACACCTTC. This sequence encodes CASSLGRGEFGYTF. The complete variable domain, with remaining parts taken from reference TRBV18 and TRBJ1-2, reads NAGVMQNPRHLVRRRGQEARLRCSPMKGHSHVYWYRQLPEEGLKFMVYLQKENIIDESGMPKERFSAEFPKEGPSILRIQQVVRGDSAAYFCASSLGRGEFGYTFGSGTRLTVV.